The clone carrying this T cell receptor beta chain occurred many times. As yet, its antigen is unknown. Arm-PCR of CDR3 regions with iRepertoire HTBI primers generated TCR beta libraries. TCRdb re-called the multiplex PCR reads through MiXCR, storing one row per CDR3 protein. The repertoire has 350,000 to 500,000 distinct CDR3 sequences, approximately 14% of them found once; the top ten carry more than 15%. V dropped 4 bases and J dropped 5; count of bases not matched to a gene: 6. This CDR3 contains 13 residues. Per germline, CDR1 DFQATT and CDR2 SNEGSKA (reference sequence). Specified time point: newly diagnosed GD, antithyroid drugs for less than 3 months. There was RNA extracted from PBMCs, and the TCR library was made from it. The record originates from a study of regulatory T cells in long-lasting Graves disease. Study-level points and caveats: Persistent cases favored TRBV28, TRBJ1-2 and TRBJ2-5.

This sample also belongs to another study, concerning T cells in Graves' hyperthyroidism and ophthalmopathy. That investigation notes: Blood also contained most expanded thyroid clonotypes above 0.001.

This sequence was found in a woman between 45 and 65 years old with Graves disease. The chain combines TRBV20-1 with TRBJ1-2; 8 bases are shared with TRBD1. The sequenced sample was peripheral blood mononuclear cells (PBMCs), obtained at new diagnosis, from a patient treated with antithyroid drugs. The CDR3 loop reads CSATQGVGYGYTF. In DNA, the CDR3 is TGCAGTGCTACACAGGGGGTGGGATATGGCTACACCTTC.